This TCR beta chain appears in the sequencing data of a study of cytomegalovirus exposure and HLA in healthy donors. Study-level background: Across some 400 genotyped donors, 81% landed in the Caucasian-associated ancestry cluster. General study findings and limits: Per a prior analysis, the majority of TCR beta V segments were productive roughly 90% or roughly 30% of the time. The classifier reportedly diagnosed cytomegalovirus status with high sensitivity and specificity.

Worth noting for this clone: Its antigen remains unknown.

Germline CDR1 reads MNHEY; CDR2 reads SVGAGI. CDR3 length equals 13 residues. Primers included in the PCR were 60 Vbeta and 13 Jbeta primers. The protocol was immunoSEQ multiplex PCR, while the TCRdb copy is restricted to in-frame clones and leaves out a portion. The sample comprises 160,000 or so clones, 80% to 90% of which are singletons, and roughly 2.4% rests with the top ten. This sequence joins TRBV6-5 and TRBJ2-5, with 9 bases that match TRBD2. The DNA end is more similar to TRBJ2-7, so the J call may be wrong. Sequencing was done on a sample of PBMCs. The TCR was taken from a woman under 30 in good health and CMV-seronegative. The CDR3 loop is CASSLSGSYEQYF. The DNA for the CDR3 is TGTGCCAGCAGTCTTAGCGGGAGCTACGAGCAGTACTTC.